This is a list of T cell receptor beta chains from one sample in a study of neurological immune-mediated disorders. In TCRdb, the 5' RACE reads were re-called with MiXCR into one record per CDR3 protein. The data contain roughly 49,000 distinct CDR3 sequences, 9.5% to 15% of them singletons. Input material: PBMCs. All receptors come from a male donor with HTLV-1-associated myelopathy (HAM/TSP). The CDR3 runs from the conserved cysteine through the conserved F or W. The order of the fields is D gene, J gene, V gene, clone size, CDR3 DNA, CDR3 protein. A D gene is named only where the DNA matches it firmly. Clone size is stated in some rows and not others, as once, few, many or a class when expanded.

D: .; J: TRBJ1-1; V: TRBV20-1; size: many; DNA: TGCAGTGCTAGAGATCCTGGTTCTGAAGCTTTCTTT; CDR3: CSARDPGSEAFF
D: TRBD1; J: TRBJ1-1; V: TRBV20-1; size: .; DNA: TGCAGTGCTAGAAAGGGGGCGAGGACTGAAGCTTTCTTT; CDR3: CSARKGARTEAFF
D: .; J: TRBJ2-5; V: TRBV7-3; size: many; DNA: TGTGCCAGCAGCTTACAAAATGGGGGGACCCAGTACTTC; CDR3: CASSLQNGGTQYF
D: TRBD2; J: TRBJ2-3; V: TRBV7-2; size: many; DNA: TGTGCCAGCCTACCGGGGGGAGCGGGGGCCCTCCCCGGTGCGCAGTATTTT; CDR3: CASLPGGAGALPGAQYF
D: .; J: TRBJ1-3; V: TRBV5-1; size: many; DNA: TGCGCCAGCAGTCAGGGACCCTCTGGAAACACCATATATTTT; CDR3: CASSQGPSGNTIYF
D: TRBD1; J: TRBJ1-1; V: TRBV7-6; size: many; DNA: TGTGCCAGCAGCTTGGGGACAGGGGGCAAAACTGAAGCTTTCTTT; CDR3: CASSLGTGGKTEAFF
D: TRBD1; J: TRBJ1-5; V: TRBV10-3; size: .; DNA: TGTGCCATCAGTGAGTCTTCAGGGGGCGGGTTTCAGCCCCAGCATTTT; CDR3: CAISESSGGGFQPQHF
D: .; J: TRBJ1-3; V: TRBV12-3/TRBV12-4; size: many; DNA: TGTGCCAGCAGTGAAGGGCGAAGGAACACCATATATTTT; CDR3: CASSEGRRNTIYF
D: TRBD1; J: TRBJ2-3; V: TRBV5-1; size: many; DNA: TGCGCCAGCAGCGAGGGACAGATCACAGATACGCAGTATTTT; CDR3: CASSEGQITDTQYF
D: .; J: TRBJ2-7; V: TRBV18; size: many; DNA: TGTGCCAGCTCACCAGATCTCAGTACCTACGAGCAGTACTTC; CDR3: CASSPDLSTYEQYF
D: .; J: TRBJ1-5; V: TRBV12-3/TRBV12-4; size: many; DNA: TGTGCCAGCAGTTTTTCCCCCCTCAATCAGCCCCAGCATTTT; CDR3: CASSFSPLNQPQHF
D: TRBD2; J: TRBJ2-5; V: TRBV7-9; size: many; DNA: TGTGCCAGCAGCTTAGCTAGCGGGGGGGGACAAGAGACCCAGTACTTC; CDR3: CASSLASGGGQETQYF
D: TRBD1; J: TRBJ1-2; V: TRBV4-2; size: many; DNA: TGTGCCAGCAGCCAAACTGTTGGACAGGGATCCTGGGGCTACACCTTC; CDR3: CASSQTVGQGSWGYTF
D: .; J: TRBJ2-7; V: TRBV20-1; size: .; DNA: TGCAGCGCACACGGGACTTCCTCCTACGAGCAGTACTTC; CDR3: CSAHGTSSYEQYF
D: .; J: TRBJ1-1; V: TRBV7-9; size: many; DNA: TGTGCCAGCAGCGGTCGGGGCTCAAGAGGCACTGAAGCTTTCTTT; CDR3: CASSGRGSRGTEAFF
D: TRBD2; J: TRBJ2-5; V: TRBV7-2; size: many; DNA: TGTGCCAGCATCCTTGCGGGGGGAGAGACCCAGTACTTC; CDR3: CASILAGGETQYF
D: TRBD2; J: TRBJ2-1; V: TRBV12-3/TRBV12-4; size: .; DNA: TGTGCCAGCAGTCAAGCGGGGGCTCACAATGAGCAGTTCTTC; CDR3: CASSQAGAHNEQFF
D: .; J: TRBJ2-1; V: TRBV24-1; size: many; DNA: TGTGCCACCAGTGATTTAAACGCAGGGTGGGCTGAGCAGTTCTTC; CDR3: CATSDLNAGWAEQFF
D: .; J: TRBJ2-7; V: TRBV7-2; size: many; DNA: TGTGCCAGCAGCTCGCTTAGGATTACGGAGTACTTC; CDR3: CASSSLRITEYF
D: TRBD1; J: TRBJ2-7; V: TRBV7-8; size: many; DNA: TGTGCCAGCAGCTTTGCAAGGACAGGGGTACGCGAGCAGTACTTC; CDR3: CASSFARTGVREQYF
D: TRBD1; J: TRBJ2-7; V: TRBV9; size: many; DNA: TGTGCCAGCAGCGTAGGAGGGACAGGGATGTACGAGCAGTACTTC; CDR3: CASSVGGTGMYEQYF
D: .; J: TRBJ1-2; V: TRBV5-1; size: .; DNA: TGCGCCAGCAGCTTGGGACAGGAGCTTTATGGCTACACCTTC; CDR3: CASSLGQELYGYTF
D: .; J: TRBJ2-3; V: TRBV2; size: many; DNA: TGTGCCAGCAGTACTACCCGGGGGACAGATACGCAGTATTTT; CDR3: CASSTTRGTDTQYF
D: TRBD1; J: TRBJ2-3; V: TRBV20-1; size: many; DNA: TGCAGTGCTAGAAGACAGGGGGGGCCAGATACGCAGTATTTT; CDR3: CSARRQGGPDTQYF
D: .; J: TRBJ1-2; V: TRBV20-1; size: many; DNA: TGCAGTGCTAGAGATCCCCTGAGGTCTGGCTACACCTTC; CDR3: CSARDPLRSGYTF
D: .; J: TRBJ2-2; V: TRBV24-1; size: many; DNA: TGTGCCACCAGTTTGGGACAAGGAGATACCGGGGAGCTGTTTTTT; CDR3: CATSLGQGDTGELFF
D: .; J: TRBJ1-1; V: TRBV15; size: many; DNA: TGTGCCACCAGCAGAGACGTCGAGTACACTGAAGCTTTCTTT; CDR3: CATSRDVEYTEAFF
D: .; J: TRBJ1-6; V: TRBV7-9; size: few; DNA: TGTGCCAGCAGCAACAACGGGGGGCGGGGAGGTGGTTCACCCCTCCACTTT; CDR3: CASSNNGGRGGGSPLHF
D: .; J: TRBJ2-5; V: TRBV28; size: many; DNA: TGTGCCAGCAGTTCCCCCCAACTAGGGTCAGAGACCCAGTACTTC; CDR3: CASSSPQLGSETQYF
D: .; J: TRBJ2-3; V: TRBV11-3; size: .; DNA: TGTGCCAGCAGCACTAGGGGAGATACGCAGTATTTT; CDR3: CASSTRGDTQYF
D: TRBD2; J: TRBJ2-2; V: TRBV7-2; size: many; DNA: TGTGCCAGCAGCTTACGCAGGGAGGGCGGGGAGCTGTTTTTT; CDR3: CASSLRREGGELFF
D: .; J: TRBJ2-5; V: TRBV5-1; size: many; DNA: TGCGCCAGCAGCGCGGACGGGAAAGAGACCCAGTACTTC; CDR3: CASSADGKETQYF
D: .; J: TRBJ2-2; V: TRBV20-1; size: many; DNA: TGCAGTGCCGCCAGACTTGGGACCGGGGAGCTGTTTTTT; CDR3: CSAARLGTGELFF
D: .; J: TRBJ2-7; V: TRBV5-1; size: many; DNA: TGCGCCAGCAGCTTGGGGACCGAGGGAGAGCAGTACTTC; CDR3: CASSLGTEGEQYF
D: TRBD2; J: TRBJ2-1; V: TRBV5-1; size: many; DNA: TGCGCCAGCAGCACCCCCAGCGGGGGGGCCACTGAGCAGTTCTTC; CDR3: CASSTPSGGATEQFF
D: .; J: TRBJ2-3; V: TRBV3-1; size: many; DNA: TGTGCCAGCAGCCAAGCCGGCACAGATACGCAGTATTTT; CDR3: CASSQAGTDTQYF